This T cell receptor (beta chain) derives from a study of T cell repertoires in cytomegalovirus infection. Study-level background: Public TCR beta signatures provided an indication of both CMV infection and a matching HLA type.

This clonotype was observed many times. Its antigen remains unidentified. The CDR3 covers 12 residues. CDR1 and CDR2 (germline): SNHLY, FYNNEI. The germline V and J ends were trimmed by 7 bases and 8 bases, with 9 bases remaining between them. TCRdb re-derived calls from the reads in MiXCR, one entry per CDR3 protein. This table holds almost 500,000 distinct CDR3 sequences, about 11% found once. Findings of the study overall: Cumulative frequency of public TCR beta families picked out carriers of CMV plus the relevant HLA.

The sample comprised PBMCs. This chain links TRBV2 with TRBJ1-6; unclear D gene. The TCR originated in a human donor in good health (CMV status not recorded). Some clones in this sample may be carry-over from other donors' samples. CDR3 in DNA: TGTGCCAGCACGGAGGAATATTCACCCCTCCACTTT. It translates to CASTEEYSPLHF.